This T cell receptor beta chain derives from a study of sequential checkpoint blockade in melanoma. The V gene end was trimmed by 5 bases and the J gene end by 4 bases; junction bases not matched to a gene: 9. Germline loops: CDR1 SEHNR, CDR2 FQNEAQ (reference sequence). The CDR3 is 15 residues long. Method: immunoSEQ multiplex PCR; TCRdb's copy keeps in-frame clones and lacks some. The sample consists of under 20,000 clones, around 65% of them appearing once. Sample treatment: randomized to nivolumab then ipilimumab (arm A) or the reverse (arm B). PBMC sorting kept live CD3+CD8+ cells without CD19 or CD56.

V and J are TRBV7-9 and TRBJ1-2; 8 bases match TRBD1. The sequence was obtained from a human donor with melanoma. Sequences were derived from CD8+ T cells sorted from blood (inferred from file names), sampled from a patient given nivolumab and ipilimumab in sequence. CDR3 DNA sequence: TGTGCCAGCAGCAACGGGACAGGTCTGGTCTATGGCTACACCTTC. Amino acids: CASSNGTGLVYGYTF.